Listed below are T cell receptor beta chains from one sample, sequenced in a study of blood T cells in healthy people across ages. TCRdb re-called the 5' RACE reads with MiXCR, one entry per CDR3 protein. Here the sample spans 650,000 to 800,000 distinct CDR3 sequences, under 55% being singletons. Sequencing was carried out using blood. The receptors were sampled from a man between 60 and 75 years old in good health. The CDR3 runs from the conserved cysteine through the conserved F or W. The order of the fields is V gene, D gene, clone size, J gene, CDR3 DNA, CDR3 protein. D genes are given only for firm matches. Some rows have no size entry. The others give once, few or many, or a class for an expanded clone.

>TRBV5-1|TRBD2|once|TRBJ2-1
TGCGCCAGCAGCATCCTAGCGGCGGATGAGCAGTTCTTC
CASSILAADEQFF
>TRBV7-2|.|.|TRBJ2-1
TGTGCCAGCAGCTTAGAGGTTGGGACACTAAATGAGCAGTTCTTC
CASSLEVGTLNEQFF
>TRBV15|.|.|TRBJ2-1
TGTGCCACCAGCAGAGTAGGCGGTTACACCCAAGAGACCCAGTTCTTC
CATSRVGGYTQETQFF
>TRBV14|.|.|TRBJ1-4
TGTGCCAGCAGCCAAGGACTCGGCGAAAAACTGTTTTTT
CASSQGLGEKLFF
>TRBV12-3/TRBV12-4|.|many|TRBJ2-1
TGTGCCAGCAGCCCCCCCACCGGGACAGAGCAGTTCTTC
CASSPPTGTEQFF
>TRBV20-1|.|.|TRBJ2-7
TGCAGTGCTAGGGGGACAACCCTCACCTACGAGCAGTACTTC
CSARGTTLTYEQYF
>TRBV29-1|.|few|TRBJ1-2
TGCAGCGTTGAAGACAAATACACCTTC
CSVEDKYTF
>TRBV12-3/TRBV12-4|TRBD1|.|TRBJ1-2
TGTGCCAGCAGCGTGACAGGGGCTGTGGCCTATGGCTACACCTTC
CASSVTGAVAYGYTF
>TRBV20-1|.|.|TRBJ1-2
TGCAGTGCTAGTCGGGGGGACGGCTACACCTTC
CSASRGDGYTF
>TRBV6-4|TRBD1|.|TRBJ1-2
TGTGCCAGCAGCCGTGGGACAGGGTTCGGCTACACCTTC
CASSRGTGFGYTF
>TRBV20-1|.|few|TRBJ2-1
TGCAGTGCTAGAGGTTGGGAGTCAATGAGTGGTGAGCAGTTCTTC
CSARGWESMSGEQFF
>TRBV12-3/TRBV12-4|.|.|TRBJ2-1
TGTGCCAGCAGTTTCGGCATTGAGCAGTTCTTC
CASSFGIEQFF
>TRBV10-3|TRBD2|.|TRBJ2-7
TGTGCCATCAGTGAAGAAGCGGGGGCAAATGAGCAGTACTTC
CAISEEAGANEQYF
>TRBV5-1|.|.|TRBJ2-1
TGCGCCAGCAGCTCGACAGTTTCCCATGAGCAGTTCTTC
CASSSTVSHEQFF
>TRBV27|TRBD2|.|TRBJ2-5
TGTGCCAGCAGTCCGACTAGCGGGGGGTATAGTTTTTACAATGAGCAGTACTTC
CASSPTSGGYSFYNEQYF
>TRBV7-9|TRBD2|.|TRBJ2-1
TGTGCCAGCAGCCCCACAGCGGGGGGTCACTACAGTGAGCAGTTCTTC
CASSPTAGGHYSEQFF
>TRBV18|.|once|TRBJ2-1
TGTGCCAGCTCACCAAAGGGCCTTCAAGGTCATGAGCAGTTCTTC
CASSPKGLQGHEQFF
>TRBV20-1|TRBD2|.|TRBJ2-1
TGCAGTGCTAGAGATCTTATAGGACTAGGGTATTTCTCCGTCTACAATGAGCAGTTCTTC
CSARDLIGLGYFSVYNEQFF
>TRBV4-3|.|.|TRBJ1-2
TGCGCCAGCAGCCCAGGGACAATGGGGTCTTATGGCTACACCTTC
CASSPGTMGSYGYTF
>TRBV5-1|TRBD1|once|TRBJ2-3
TGCGCCAGCAGCTTGGGACAGGGAATCACAGATACGCGGTATTTT
CASSLGQGITDTRYF
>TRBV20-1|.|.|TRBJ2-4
TGCAGTGCTTTGGGGCTAAGTTCTCCAAAAGGGTCTTCGATAGCCAAAAACATTCAGTACTTC
CSALGLSSPKGSSIAKNIQYF
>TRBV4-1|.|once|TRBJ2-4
TGCGCCAGCAGCCAAGTGGATTGTCGTCGTTCCAAAAACATTCAGTACTTC
CASSQVDCRRSKNIQYF
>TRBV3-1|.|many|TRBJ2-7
TGTGCCAGCAGCCAAGAGCGACTCCCAAGCGGTGAGCAGTACTTC
CASSQERLPSGEQYF
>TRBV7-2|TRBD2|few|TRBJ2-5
TGTGCCAGCAAGGCTAGCGGAAACCAAGAGACCCAGTACTTC
CASKASGNQETQYF
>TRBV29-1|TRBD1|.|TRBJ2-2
TGCAGCGTTAAGTGGCAGGGGGCACCGGGGGAGCTGTTTTTT
CSVKWQGAPGELFF
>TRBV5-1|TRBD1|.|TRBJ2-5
TGCGCCAGCAGCTTGGAGGGACAGGGAAGGGGGGAGACCCAGTACTTC
CASSLEGQGRGETQYF
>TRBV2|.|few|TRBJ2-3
TGTGCCAGCAGTATCGCAGATACGCAGTATTTT
CASSIADTQYF
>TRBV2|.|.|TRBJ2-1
TGTGCCAGCAAGTCCTGGGGCAATGAGCAGTTCTTC
CASKSWGNEQFF
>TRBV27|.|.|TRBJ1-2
TGTGCCAGCAGTTCCAGTATCGATTATGGCTACACCTTC
CASSSSIDYGYTF
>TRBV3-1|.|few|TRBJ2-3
TGTGCCAGCAGCCAAGATGGGAGCCCAGATACGCAGTATTTT
CASSQDGSPDTQYF
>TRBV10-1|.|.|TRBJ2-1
TGCGCCAGCAGTGAGTCTAAATCCTACAATGAGCAGTTCTTC
CASSESKSYNEQFF
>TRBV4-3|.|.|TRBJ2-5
TGCGCCAGCAGCCAAGACGCGCTAGGTGGGACCCAGTACTTC
CASSQDALGGTQYF
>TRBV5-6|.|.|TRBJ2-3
TGTGCCAGCAGCCCCGCGGGGAGCGCAGATACGCAGTATTTT
CASSPAGSADTQYF
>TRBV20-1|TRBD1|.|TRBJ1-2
TGCAGTGCTAGAGGCAGGGGGCCCATCTATGGCTACACCTTC
CSARGRGPIYGYTF
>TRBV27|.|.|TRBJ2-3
TGTGCCAGCAGTTTATCCATCTCCAAAACAGATACGCAGTATTTT
CASSLSISKTDTQYF
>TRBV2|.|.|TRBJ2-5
TGTGCCAACAAGGTTCGGGGGTCTGAAGAGACCCAGTACTTC
CANKVRGSEETQYF
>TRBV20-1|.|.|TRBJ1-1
TGCAGTGCTAATCCAGAGTCTATGAACACTGAAGCTTTCTTT
CSANPESMNTEAFF
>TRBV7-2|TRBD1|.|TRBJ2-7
TGTGCCAGCAGCTCCGGACAGGCCTCTATCTACGAGCAGTACTTC
CASSSGQASIYEQYF
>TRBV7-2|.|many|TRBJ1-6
TGTGCCAGCAGCTTACAGGGTTATAATTCACCCCTCCACTTT
CASSLQGYNSPLHF
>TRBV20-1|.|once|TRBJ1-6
TGCAGTGCTAGAGACGACGAATATTCACCCCCCCACTTT
CSARDDEYSPPHF
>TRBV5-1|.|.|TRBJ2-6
TGCGCCAGCAGCTTTACCGGTTCCTCCTCCTCTGGGGCCAACGTCCTGACTTTC
CASSFTGSSSSGANVLTF
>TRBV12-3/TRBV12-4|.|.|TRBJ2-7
TGTGCCAGCAGTTCAGAGGGGGGACTACCCTACGAGCAGTACTTC
CASSSEGGLPYEQYF
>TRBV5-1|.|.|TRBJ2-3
TGCGCCACCCGAGAGTCGACTAGCACAGATACGCAGTATTTT
CATRESTSTDTQYF
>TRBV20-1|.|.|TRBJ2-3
TGCAGTGCTGACGACAGGACCCCGACTAGCACAGATACGCAGTATTTT
CSADDRTPTSTDTQYF
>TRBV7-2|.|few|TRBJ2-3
TGTGCTAGCAGCCCCAGGCGGGAACGAACAGATACGCAGTATTTT
CASSPRRERTDTQYF
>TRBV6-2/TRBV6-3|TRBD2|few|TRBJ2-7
TGTGCCAGCAGTTACGAGGGGACTAGCGACGAGCAGTACTTC
CASSYEGTSDEQYF
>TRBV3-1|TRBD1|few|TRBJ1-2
TGTGCCAGCAACAAGCGTGACAGGGAGGGCTATGGCTACACCTTC
CASNKRDREGYGYTF
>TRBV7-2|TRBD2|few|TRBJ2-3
TGTGCCAGCAGCAGCCGACTAGGGACTAGCGGGGGCGGGGATACGCAGTATTTT
CASSSRLGTSGGGDTQYF
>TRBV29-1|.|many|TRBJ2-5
TGCAGCGTTGATGTCCGGACTAACCAAGAGACCCAGTACTTC
CSVDVRTNQETQYF
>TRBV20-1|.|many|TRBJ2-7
TGCAGTGCTAAGGCTGACTCCTACGAGCAGTACTTC
CSAKADSYEQYF
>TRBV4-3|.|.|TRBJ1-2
TGCGCCAGCAGCCAAGACGCGCTGGGCGCAAAACCATCTGGCTACACCTTC
CASSQDALGAKPSGYTF
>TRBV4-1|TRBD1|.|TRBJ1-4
TGCGCCAGCAGCCATAAACAGGGGGCCGTTAATGAAAAACTGTTTTTT
CASSHKQGAVNEKLFF
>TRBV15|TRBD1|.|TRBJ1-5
TGTGCCACCAGCAGGAGGACAGGTTTGAGCAATCAGCCCCAGCATTTT
CATSRRTGLSNQPQHF
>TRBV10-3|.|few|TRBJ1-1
TGTGCCATCAGTGGGACAGACAACACTGAAGCTTTCTTT
CAISGTDNTEAFF
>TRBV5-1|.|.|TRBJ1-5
TGCGCCAGCAGCTTGGATCAGGGACCCCAGCATTTT
CASSLDQGPQHF
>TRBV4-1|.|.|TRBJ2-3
TGCGCCAGCAGCCAGGACGGACGCACAGATACGCAGTATTTT
CASSQDGRTDTQYF
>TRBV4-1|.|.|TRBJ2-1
TGCGCCAGCACCGGGCCGGGAGAGCTCTACAATGAGCAGTTCTTC
CASTGPGELYNEQFF
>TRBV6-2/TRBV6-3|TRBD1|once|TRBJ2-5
TGTGCCAGCAGTTACTCCCCAGGGGGCTCCTACAATGAGCAGTACTTC
CASSYSPGGSYNEQYF
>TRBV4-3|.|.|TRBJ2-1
TGCGCCAGCAGCCAGGGAGGACCTATGAGCTCCTACAATGAGCAGTTCTTC
CASSQGGPMSSYNEQFF
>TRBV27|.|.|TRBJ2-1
TGTGCAGCGGGGGCAGGGGGGGTATCCTACAATGAGCAGTTCTTC
CAAGAGGVSYNEQFF